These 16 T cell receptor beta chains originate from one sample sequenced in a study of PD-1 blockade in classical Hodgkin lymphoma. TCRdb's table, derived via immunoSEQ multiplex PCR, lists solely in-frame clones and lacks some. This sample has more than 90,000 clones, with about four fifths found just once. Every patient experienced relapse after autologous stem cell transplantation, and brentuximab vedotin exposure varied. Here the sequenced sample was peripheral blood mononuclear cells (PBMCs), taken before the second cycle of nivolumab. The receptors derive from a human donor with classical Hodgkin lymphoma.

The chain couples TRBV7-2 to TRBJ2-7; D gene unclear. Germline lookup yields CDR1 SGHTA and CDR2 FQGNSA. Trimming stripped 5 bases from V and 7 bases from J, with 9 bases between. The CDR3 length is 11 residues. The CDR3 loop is CASSARLEQYF. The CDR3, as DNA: TGTGCCAGCAGCGCCCGATTAGAGCAGTACTTC.

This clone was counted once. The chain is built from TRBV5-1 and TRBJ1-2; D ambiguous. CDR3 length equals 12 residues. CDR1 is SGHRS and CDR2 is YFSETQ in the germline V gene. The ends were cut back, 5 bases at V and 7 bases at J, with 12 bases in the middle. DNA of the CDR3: TGCGCCAGCAGGCCGGGCCAGAGTGGCTACACCTTC. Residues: CASRPGQSGYTF.

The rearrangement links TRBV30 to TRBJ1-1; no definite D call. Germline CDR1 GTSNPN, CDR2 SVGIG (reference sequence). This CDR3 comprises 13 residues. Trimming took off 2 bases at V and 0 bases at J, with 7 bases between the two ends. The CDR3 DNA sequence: TGTGCCTGGAGTATACAGCTGAACACTGAAGCTTTCTTT. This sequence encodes CAWSIQLNTEAFF.

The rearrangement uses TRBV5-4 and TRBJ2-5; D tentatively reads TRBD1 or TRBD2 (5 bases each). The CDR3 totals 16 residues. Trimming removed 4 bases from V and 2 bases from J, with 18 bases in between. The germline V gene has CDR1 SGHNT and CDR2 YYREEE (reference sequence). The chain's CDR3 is CASSRGSDEGQETQYF. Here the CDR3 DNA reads TGTGCCAGCAGCCGCGGGTCCGACGAGGGGCAAGAGACCCAGTACTTC.

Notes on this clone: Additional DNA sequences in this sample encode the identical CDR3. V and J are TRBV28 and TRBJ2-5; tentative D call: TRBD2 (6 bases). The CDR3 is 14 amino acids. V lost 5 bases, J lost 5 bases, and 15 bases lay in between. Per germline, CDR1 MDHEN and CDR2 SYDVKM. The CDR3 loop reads CASSLGTLGETQYF. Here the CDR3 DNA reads TGTGCCAGCAGTCTCGGGACTCTGGGGGAGACCCAGTACTTC.

The CDR3 DNA reads as TGCGCCAGCAGCCAAGAGGAGTACACCGCCTACGAGCAGTACTTC. Its translation: CASSQEEYTAYEQYF. The genes are TRBV4-1 and TRBJ2-7; D gene unclear. Germline V gives CDR1 MGHRA, CDR2 YSYEKL. The length of the CDR3 is 15 residues. Trimming took off 0 bases at V and 2 bases at J, with 11 bases between the two ends.

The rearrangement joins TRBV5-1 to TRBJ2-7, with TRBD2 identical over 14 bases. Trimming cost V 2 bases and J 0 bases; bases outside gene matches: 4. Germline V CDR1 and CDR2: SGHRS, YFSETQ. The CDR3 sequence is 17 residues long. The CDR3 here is CASSFGLAGGLSYEQYF. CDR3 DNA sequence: TGCGCCAGCAGCTTTGGACTAGCGGGAGGCCTCTCCTACGAGCAGTACTTC. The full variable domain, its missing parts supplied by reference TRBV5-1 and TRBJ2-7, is KAGVTQTPRYLIKTRGQQVTLSCSPISGHRSVSWYQQTPGQGLQFLFEYFSETQRNKGNFPGRFSGRQFSNSRSEMNVSTLELGDSALYLCASSFGLAGGLSYEQYFGPGTRLTVT.

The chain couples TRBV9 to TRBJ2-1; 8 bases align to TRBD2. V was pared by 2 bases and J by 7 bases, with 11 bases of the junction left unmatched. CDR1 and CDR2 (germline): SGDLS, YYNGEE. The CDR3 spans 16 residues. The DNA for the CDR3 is TGTGCCAGCAGCGTCCTTAGCGGGATGGGGGTAAATGAGCAGTTCTTC. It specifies CASSVLSGMGVNEQFF.

The CDR3 DNA reads as TGTGCCAGCAGCCGCCGGGACAGGGAGGGAGAAAAACTGTTTTTT. Amino acids: CASSRRDREGEKLFF. The chain employs TRBV7-9 and TRBJ1-4; TRBD1 matches at 9 bases. Trimming removed 5 bases from V and 8 bases from J; junction bases left unmatched: 9. This CDR3 is 15 amino acids long. The germline gives CDR1 SEHNR, CDR2 FQNEAQ (reference sequence). The whole variable domain, filled in from reference TRBV7-9 and TRBJ1-4, reads DTGVSQNPRHKITKRGQNVTFRCDPISEHNRLYWYRQTLGQGPEFLTYFQNEAQLEKSRLLSDRFSAERPKGSFSTLEIQRTEQGDSAMYLCASSRRDREGEKLFFGSGTQLSVL.

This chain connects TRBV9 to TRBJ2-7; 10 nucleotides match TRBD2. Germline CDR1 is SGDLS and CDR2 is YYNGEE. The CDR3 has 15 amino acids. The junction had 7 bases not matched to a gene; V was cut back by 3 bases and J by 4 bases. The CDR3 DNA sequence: TGTGCCAGCAGCGCCAGTCTAGCGGGGGAATACGAGCAGTACTTC. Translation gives CASSASLAGEYEQYF.

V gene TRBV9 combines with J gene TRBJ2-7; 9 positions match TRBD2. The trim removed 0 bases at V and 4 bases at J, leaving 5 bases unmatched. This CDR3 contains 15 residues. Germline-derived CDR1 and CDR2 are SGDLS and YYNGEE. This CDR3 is CASSVAAGGMYEQYF. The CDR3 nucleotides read TGTGCCAGCAGCGTAGCGGCGGGAGGGATGTACGAGCAGTACTTC.

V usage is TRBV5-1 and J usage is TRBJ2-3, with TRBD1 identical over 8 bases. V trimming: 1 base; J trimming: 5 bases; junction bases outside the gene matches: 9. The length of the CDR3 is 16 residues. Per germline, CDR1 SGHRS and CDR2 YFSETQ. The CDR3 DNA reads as TGCGCCAGCAGCTTGCCGGGACAGGTGGGGGGAGATACGCAGTATTTT. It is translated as CASSLPGQVGGDTQYF.

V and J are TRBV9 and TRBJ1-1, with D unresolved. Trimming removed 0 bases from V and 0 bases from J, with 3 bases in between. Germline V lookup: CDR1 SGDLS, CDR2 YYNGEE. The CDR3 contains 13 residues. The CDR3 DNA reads TGTGCCAGCAGCGTAGCCCTGAACACTGAAGCTTTCTTT. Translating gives CASSVALNTEAFF.

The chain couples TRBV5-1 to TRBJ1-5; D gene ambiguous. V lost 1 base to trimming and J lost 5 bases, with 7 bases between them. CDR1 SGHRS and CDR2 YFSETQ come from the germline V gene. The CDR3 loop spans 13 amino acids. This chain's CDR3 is CASSLSPDQPQHF. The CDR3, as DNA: TGCGCCAGCAGCTTGTCCCCGGATCAGCCCCAGCATTTT.

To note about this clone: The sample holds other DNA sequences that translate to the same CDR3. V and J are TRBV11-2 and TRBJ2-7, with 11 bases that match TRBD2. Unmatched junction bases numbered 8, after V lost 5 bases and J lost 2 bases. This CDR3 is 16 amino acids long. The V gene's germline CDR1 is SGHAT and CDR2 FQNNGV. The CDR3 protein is CASSPRLAGRPYEQYF. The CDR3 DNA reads TGTGCCAGCAGCCCACGACTAGCGGGACGCCCCTACGAGCAGTACTTC.

CDR3: CASSFGGANTGELFF. The CDR3 DNA follows: TGTGCCAGCAGCTTTGGAGGGGCGAACACCGGGGAGCTGTTTTTT. The chain couples TRBV11-3 to TRBJ2-2; perhaps TRBD2 as D (6 bases). The germline V and J ends were trimmed by 3 bases and 0 bases, with 8 bases remaining between them. CDR3 length: 15 amino acids. Germline CDR1 is SGHNT and CDR2 is YENEEA.